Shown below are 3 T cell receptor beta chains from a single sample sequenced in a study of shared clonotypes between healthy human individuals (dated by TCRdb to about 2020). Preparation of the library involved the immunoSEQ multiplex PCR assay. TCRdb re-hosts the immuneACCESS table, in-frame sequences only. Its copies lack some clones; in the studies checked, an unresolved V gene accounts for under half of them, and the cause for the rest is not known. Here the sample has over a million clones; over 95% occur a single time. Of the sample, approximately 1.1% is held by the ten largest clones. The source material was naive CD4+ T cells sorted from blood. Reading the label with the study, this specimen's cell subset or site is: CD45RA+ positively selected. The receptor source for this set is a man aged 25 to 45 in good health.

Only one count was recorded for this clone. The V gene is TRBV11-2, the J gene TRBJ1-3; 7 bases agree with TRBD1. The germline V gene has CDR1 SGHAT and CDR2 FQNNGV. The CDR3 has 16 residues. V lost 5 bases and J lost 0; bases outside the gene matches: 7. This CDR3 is CASSERDRISGNTIYF. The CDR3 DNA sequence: TGTGCCAGCAGCGAGAGGGACAGAATCTCTGGAAACACCATATATTTT.

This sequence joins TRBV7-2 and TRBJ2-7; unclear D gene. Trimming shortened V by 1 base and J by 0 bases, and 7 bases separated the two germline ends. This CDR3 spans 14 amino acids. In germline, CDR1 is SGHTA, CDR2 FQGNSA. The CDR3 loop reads CASSLEESSYEQYF. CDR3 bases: TGTGCCAGCAGCTTAGAGGAAAGCTCCTACGAGCAGTACTTC.

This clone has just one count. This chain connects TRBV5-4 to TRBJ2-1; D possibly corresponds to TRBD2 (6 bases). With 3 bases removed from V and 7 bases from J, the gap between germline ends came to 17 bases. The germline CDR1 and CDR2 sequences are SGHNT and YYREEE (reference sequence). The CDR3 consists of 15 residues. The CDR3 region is CASSSTGVLPNEQFF. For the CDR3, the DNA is TGTGCCAGCAGCTCCACGGGAGTGCTCCCGAATGAGCAGTTCTTC.